One sample yielded the 26 T cell receptor beta chains listed below, sequenced in a study of type 1 and type 2 diabetes patients listed by TCRdb under 2016. This sample was sequenced with an Illumina MiSeq. Genomic DNA from sorted T cell subsets was used as template for TCRbeta CDR3 amplification. The TCRbeta CDR3 region was amplified by multiplex PCR with 30 forward and 13 reverse primers. Through fastp at Q25 and MiXCR, TCRdb rebuilt clones from the public reads, retaining in-frame beta chains. Every CDR3 protein is listed once, alongside the most common genes and DNA of its rows. The sample profile shows about 290,000 distinct CDR3 sequences; roughly 48% of them were found once. Of the sample, approximately 13% falls within the top ten clones. The specimen was peripheral blood mononuclear cells (PBMCs). The receptors were gathered from a man younger than 35 with type 2 diabetes.

The chain has TRBV19 and TRBJ1-1; TRBD1 matches at 7 bases. The CDR3 is 15 amino acids. Germline V lookup: CDR1 LNHDA, CDR2 SQIVND (reference sequence). J was trimmed by 0 bases and V by 6 bases; bases with no gene match: 7. The CDR3 reads CASRRDSLMNTEAFF. As DNA, the CDR3 is TGTGCCAGTAGAAGGGACAGCCTCATGAACACTGAAGCTTTCTTT.

This clonotype was counted between two and nine times. The chain recombines TRBV12-3 or TRBV12-4 with TRBJ2-2; D unclear. The CDR3 runs 15 residues. V lost 6 bases, J lost 0 bases, and 11 bases lay in between. CDR3: CASRQTAANTGELFF. In nucleotides, the CDR3 is TGTGCCAGCAGACAAACGGCAGCGAACACCGGGGAGCTGTTTTTT.

J is TRBJ1-6 and V is TRBV11-3; D may be TRBD1 (6 bases). Trimming shortened V by 4 bases and J by 10 bases, and 11 bases separated the two germline ends. The CDR3 is 13 amino acids. CDR1 is SGHNT and CDR2 is YENEEA in the germline V gene. The CDR3 reads CASSSYRDSPLHF. DNA of the CDR3: TGTGCCAGCAGCTCATACAGGGACTCACCCCTCCACTTT.

This clonotype appeared once. The conserved phenylalanine or tryptophan is not found at the CDR3 terminus, so this likely reflects a read error. The rearrangement uses TRBV6-5 and TRBJ2-7; TRBD1 might be the D (6 bases). With 0 bases removed from V and 4 bases from J, the gap between germline ends came to 16 bases. Per the germline V gene, CDR1 is MNHEY and CDR2 is SVGAGI. The CDR3 length is 16 residues. The CDR3 loop reads CASSYSQSTQGYEQYS. The CDR3 DNA reads as TGTGCCAGCAGTTACTCCCAATCAACCCAGGGGTACGAGCAGTACTCC.

This clonotype was detected once. This chain links TRBV7-3 with TRBJ2-7; D uncertain. The DNA end is more similar to TRBJ2-5, so the J call may be wrong. Germline V lookup: CDR1 SGHTA, CDR2 FQGTGA. The CDR3 runs 13 residues. CDR3: CASSSRQMETQYF. CDR3 DNA: TGTGCCAGCAGCTCCAGACAAATGGAGACCCAGTACTTC.

The chain couples TRBV4-1 to TRBJ2-7; no clear D gene. Germline V lookup: CDR1 MGHRA, CDR2 YSYEKL. V was clipped by 4 bases and J by 2 bases, with 15 bases between them. The CDR3 consists of 15 residues. For the CDR3, the DNA is TGCGCCAGCAGCCTGCAGGCCTTTCTTACCTACGAGCAGTACTTC. This translates into CASSLQAFLTYEQYF.

Many counts were recorded for this clonotype. The CDR3 loop is CAISPTFPGELFF. CDR3 DNA sequence: TGTGCCATCAGTCCCACATTTCCCGGGGAGCTGTTTTTT. The chain recombines TRBV10-3 with TRBJ2-2; no definite D call. Germline CDR1 is ENHRY and CDR2 is SYGVKD. Trimming stripped 5 bases from V and 6 bases from J, with 10 bases between. This CDR3 contains 13 residues.

The chain has TRBV7-2 and TRBJ2-7; the D gene is possibly TRBD2 (5 bases). V lost 7 bases to trimming and J lost 1 base, with 11 bases between them. The CDR3 is made up of 13 amino acids. CDR1 is SGHTA, CDR2 FQGNSA, per germline. DNA of the CDR3: TGTGCCAGCACCCCTCAGCGGTCCTACGAGCAGTACTTC. This gives the protein CASTPQRSYEQYF.

V and J are TRBV6-1 and TRBJ2-7; 9 nucleotides agree with TRBD1. Germline-derived CDR1 and CDR2 are MNHNS and SASEGT. The CDR3 is 14 amino acids. The V gene end was trimmed by 5 bases and the J gene end by 5 bases; junction bases not matched to a gene: 7. CDR3 bases: TGTGCCAGCAGTTACTTGGGACAGGGCAACGAGCAGTACTTC. Its protein is CASSYLGQGNEQYF.

This chain links TRBV10-3 with TRBJ2-7; no firm D call. Germline V CDR1 and CDR2: ENHRY, SYGVKD. The CDR3 covers 11 residues. Trimming left V 4 bases short and J 2 bases short, with 3 bases between. The chain's CDR3 is CAISAAYEQYF. In DNA, the CDR3 is TGTGCCATCAGTGCCGCCTACGAGCAGTACTTC.

V is TRBV10-3 and J is TRBJ1-5; D is uncertain. V was clipped by 0 bases and J by 3 bases, with 12 bases between them. From germline, CDR1 is ENHRY and CDR2 SYGVKD. CDR3 length: 16 residues. The CDR3 reads CAISESILADNQPQHF. The CDR3 DNA reads TGTGCCATCAGTGAGTCAATTCTGGCAGACAATCAGCCCCAGCATTTT.

J is TRBJ2-2 and V is TRBV6-6; either TRBD1 or TRBD2 may fit D (5 bases each). The V gene's germline CDR1 is MNHNY and CDR2 SVGAGI (reference sequence). This CDR3 comprises 15 residues. V shed 7 bases and J shed 0 bases, with 12 bases lying between them. CDR3 DNA: TGTGCCAGCACCCCGAGAGGGGCGAACACCGGGGAGCTGTTTTTT. Protein product: CASTPRGANTGELFF.

In its sample, this clonotype was seen a few times. The CDR3 is CSARIHGMGMNTEAFF. The DNA of the CDR3 is TGCAGTGCTCGGATTCATGGTATGGGGATGAACACTGAAGCTTTCTTT. The V gene is TRBV20-1, the J gene TRBJ1-1; unclear D gene. CDR3 length: 16 residues. V lost 5 bases and J lost 0, with 19 bases in between. Per the germline V gene, CDR1 is DFQATT and CDR2 is SNEGSKA (reference sequence).

The chain recombines TRBV28 with TRBJ1-1; D remains unclear. The CDR3 consists of 13 residues. V shed 6 bases and J shed 6 bases, with 14 bases lying between them. Germline CDR1 reads MDHEN; CDR2 reads SYDVKM. CDR3 in DNA: TGTGCCAGCAGCTTCACCGGGGATGCTGAAGCTTTCTTT. Amino acid sequence: CASSFTGDAEAFF. Using reference TRBV28 and TRBJ1-1 for the parts outside the CDR3, the full variable domain is DVKVTQSSRYLVKRTGEKVFLECVQDMDHENMFWYRQDPGLGLRLIYFSYDVKMKEKGDIPEGYSVSREKKERFSLILESASTNQTSMYLCASSFTGDAEAFFGQGTRLTVV.

The chain couples TRBV4-1 to TRBJ2-7; no clear D. The CDR3 covers 16 residues. Germline assignment: CDR1 MGHRA and CDR2 YSYEKL. With 0 bases removed from V and 2 bases from J, the gap between germline ends came to 14 bases. As DNA, the CDR3 is TGCGCCAGCAGCCAAGATAGGACGGTCCGGGCCTACGAGCAGTACTTC. Residues: CASSQDRTVRAYEQYF.

This sequence joins TRBV20-1 and TRBJ1-6; D gene unclear. The CDR3 totals 18 residues. Trimming took off 4 bases at V and 0 bases at J, with 19 bases between the two ends. CDR1 is DFQATT, CDR2 SNEGSKA, per germline (reference sequence). The CDR3 DNA reads TGCAGTGCTATCTTCGAGGAGGACCGGGGCTCCTATAATTCACCCCTCCACTTT. Amino acids: CSAIFEEDRGSYNSPLHF.

CDR3 amino acids: CASSLAMPGEGYTF. CDR3 DNA sequence: TGTGCCAGCAGCTTAGCGATGCCAGGGGAAGGCTACACCTTC. This chain connects TRBV7-9 to TRBJ1-2, with a tentative D call TRBD1 (6 bases). The germline V gene encodes CDR1 SEHNR and CDR2 FQNEAQ (reference sequence). V was cut by 0 bases and J by 8 bases, with 13 bases left in between. The CDR3 is 14 residues long.

This chain links TRBV6-1 with TRBJ2-7; D remains ambiguous. The CDR3 covers 14 residues. The ends were cut back, 5 bases at V and 2 bases at J, with 13 bases in the middle. Germline CDR1 reads MNHNS; CDR2 reads SASEGT. Here the CDR3 reads CASSPLDVTYEQYF. The CDR3 nucleotides read TGTGCCAGCAGTCCTCTGGACGTAACCTACGAGCAGTACTTC.

The chain is built from TRBV10-3 and TRBJ2-1; TRBD2 might be the D (5 bases). CDR3 size: 12 residues. Germline V CDR1 and CDR2: ENHRY, SYGVKD. V lost 10 bases, J lost 4 bases, and 11 bases lay in between. The CDR3 region has the DNA TGTGCCACCGGGATGGTTTACAATGAGCAGTTCTTC. Protein sequence: CATGMVYNEQFF.

In regard to this clonotype: The junction and the germline gene differ at one end; a read error may be behind it. The rearrangement joins TRBV10-3 to TRBJ2-3; 9 positions agree with TRBD1. The CDR3 covers 15 residues. The V gene's germline CDR1 is ENHRY and CDR2 SYGVKD. The CDR3 DNA reads TGCGCCAGCATGGGGGACAGGGTAGGGCCAGATACGCAGTATTTT. Translation gives CASMGDRVGPDTQYF.

This clonotype was seen more than once but under ten times. The chain has TRBV12-3 or TRBV12-4 and TRBJ2-7, with D perhaps TRBD1 (5 bases). The CDR3 has 13 amino acids. Trimming cost V 3 bases and J 2 bases, with 8 bases left between them. The CDR3 DNA follows: TGTGCCAGCAGTTTCGTGGACACCTACGAGCAGTACTTC. Translation: CASSFVDTYEQYF.

This clonotype was seen once. At one end the junction does not follow the germline gene, possibly because of a read error. This rearrangement joins TRBV7-8 to TRBJ2-7, with TRBD2 identical over 10 bases. Germline loops: CDR1 SGHVS, CDR2 FQNEAQ. The CDR3 is 16 amino acids. Here the CDR3 DNA reads TGTGCCAGCAGCCCCCGGACTAGCGGAATCTCCTACGAGCAGCACTTC. Its translation: CASSPRTSGISYEQHF.

This clonotype was counted only a few times. V is TRBV24-1 and J is TRBJ2-1; D gene uncertain. Germline V gives CDR1 KGHDR, CDR2 SFDVKD. This CDR3 has 17 amino acids. The V end lost 3 bases, the J end lost 5 bases, and 19 bases lay between the germline ends. For the CDR3, the DNA is TGTGCCACCAGTGATGGTGTCGGATGGAAGTTCGACAATGAGCAGTTCTTC. Its protein product is CATSDGVGWKFDNEQFF.

This chain links TRBV5-1 with TRBJ2-5; D gene uncertain. CDR1 SGHRS and CDR2 YFSETQ come from the germline V gene. V lost 5 bases, J lost 1 base, and 12 bases lay in between. The CDR3 extends over 14 amino acids. The CDR3 reads CASRMGRSQETQYF. The DNA for the CDR3 is TGCGCCAGCAGGATGGGCAGGAGCCAAGAGACCCAGTACTTC.

This clonotype showed up just a few times. The chain couples TRBV5-1 to TRBJ2-6; maybe TRBD1 (6 bases). The V end was cut by 0 bases, the J end by 4 bases, with 11 bases between. CDR3 length equals 16 residues. Looked up from germline, CDR1 is SGHRS and CDR2 is YFSETQ. Written as DNA, the CDR3 is TGCGCCAGCAGCTTGGATGGGGGCAAGGGGGCCAACGTCCTGACTTTC. Translated: CASSLDGGKGANVLTF. Using reference TRBV5-1 and TRBJ2-6 for the parts outside the CDR3, the full variable domain is KAGVTQTPRYLIKTRGQQVTLSCSPISGHRSVSWYQQTPGQGLQFLFEYFSETQRNKGNFPGRFSGRQFSNSRSEMNVSTLELGDSALYLCASSLDGGKGANVLTFGAGSRLTVL.

This chain connects TRBV10-3 to TRBJ2-7, with D uncertain. Looked up from germline, CDR1 is ENHRY and CDR2 is SYGVKD. Trimming took 3 bases from V and 3 from J, leaving 3 bases between them. The length of the CDR3 is 11 residues. CDR3 sequence reads: CAISDNYEQYF. CDR3 DNA: TGTGCCATCAGTGACAACTACGAGCAGTACTTC.